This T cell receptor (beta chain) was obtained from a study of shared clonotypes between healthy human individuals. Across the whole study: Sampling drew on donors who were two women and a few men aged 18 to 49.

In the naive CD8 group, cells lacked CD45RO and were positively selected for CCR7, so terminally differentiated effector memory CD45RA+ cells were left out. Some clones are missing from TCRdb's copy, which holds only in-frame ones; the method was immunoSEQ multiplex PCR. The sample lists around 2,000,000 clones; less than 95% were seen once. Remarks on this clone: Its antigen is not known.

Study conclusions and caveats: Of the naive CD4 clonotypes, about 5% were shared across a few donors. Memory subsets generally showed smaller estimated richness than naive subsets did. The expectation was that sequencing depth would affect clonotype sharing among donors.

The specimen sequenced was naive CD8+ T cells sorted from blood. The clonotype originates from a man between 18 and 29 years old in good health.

The CDR3 sequence is CASSLDGGDQPQHF. The CDR3 DNA follows: TGTGCCAGCAGCTTAGATGGGGGGGATCAGCCCCAGCATTTT. The chain recombines TRBV7-2 with TRBJ1-5; D may be TRBD1 (5 bases). The germline V and J ends were trimmed by 1 base and 5 bases, with 9 bases remaining between them. Germline V gene sequence: CDR1 SGHTA, CDR2 FQGNSA. The CDR3 has 14 amino acids.